These T cell receptor beta chains were read from a single sample in a study of neurological immune-mediated disorders. Via MiXCR, TCRdb re-called the 5' RACE reads, giving one row per CDR3 protein. The profile shows over 55,000 distinct CDR3 sequences, about a tenth of them singletons. The sample comprised PBMCs. These receptors were collected from a man aged 25-45 years in good health. Both conserved end residues are part of each CDR3. The order of the fields is V gene, D gene, clone size, J gene, CDR3 protein, CDR3 DNA. D genes are given only for firm matches. Clone size is shown for a subset of rows, as once, few, many or a class of expanded clone.

v_gene: TRBV29-1
d_gene: TRBD1
abundance: many
j_gene: TRBJ2-2
CDR3aa: CSVEGRRGRTGELFF
CDR3nt: TGCAGCGTTGAAGGTAGAAGGGGGCGAACCGGGGAGCTGTTTTTT

v_gene: TRBV6-4
d_gene: NA
abundance: many
j_gene: TRBJ2-2
CDR3aa: CASSPASETGELFF
CDR3nt: TGTGCCAGCAGCCCGGCTTCGGAAACCGGGGAGCTGTTTTTT

v_gene: TRBV20-1
d_gene: NA
abundance: many
j_gene: TRBJ2-1
CDR3aa: CSARTWGSGSYNEQFF
CDR3nt: TGCAGTGCCAGAACTTGGGGGTCGGGCTCCTACAATGAGCAGTTCTTC

v_gene: TRBV5-1
d_gene: NA
abundance: many
j_gene: TRBJ2-7
CDR3aa: CASSLDNRAYEQYF
CDR3nt: TGCGCCAGCAGCTTAGACAACAGGGCCTACGAGCAGTACTTC

v_gene: TRBV28
d_gene: NA
abundance: many
j_gene: TRBJ2-7
CDR3aa: CASSLQGGTYEQYF
CDR3nt: TGTGCCAGCAGTCTCCAGGGGGGAACCTACGAGCAGTACTTC

v_gene: TRBV7-9
d_gene: NA
abundance: NA
j_gene: TRBJ1-5
CDR3aa: CASNLAVSDNQPQHF
CDR3nt: TGTGCCAGCAACTTAGCCGTCTCGGACAATCAGCCCCAGCATTTT

v_gene: TRBV5-1
d_gene: TRBD1
abundance: many
j_gene: TRBJ2-2
CDR3aa: CASSIQGAGELFF
CDR3nt: TGCGCCAGCAGCATACAGGGGGCCGGGGAGCTGTTTTTT

v_gene: TRBV5-1
d_gene: NA
abundance: NA
j_gene: TRBJ2-2
CDR3aa: CASSSARTGWDTGELFF
CDR3nt: TGCGCCAGCAGCTCGGCCCGTACAGGGTGGGACACCGGGGAGCTGTTTTTT

v_gene: TRBV20-1
d_gene: TRBD2
abundance: many
j_gene: TRBJ2-7
CDR3aa: CSARTASGSFYEQYF
CDR3nt: TGCAGTGCTAGAACTGCTAGCGGGAGTTTTTACGAGCAGTACTTC

v_gene: TRBV7-2
d_gene: NA
abundance: many
j_gene: TRBJ2-1
CDR3aa: CAIEGGASYNEQFF
CDR3nt: TGTGCCATCGAAGGAGGAGCCTCCTACAATGAGCAGTTCTTC

v_gene: TRBV20-1
d_gene: TRBD2
abundance: many
j_gene: TRBJ2-1
CDR3aa: CSARDLLAGVDEQFF
CDR3nt: TGCAGTGCTAGAGATCTCCTAGCGGGAGTGGATGAGCAGTTCTTC

v_gene: TRBV6-4
d_gene: TRBD1
abundance: many
j_gene: TRBJ1-2
CDR3aa: CASSDSAGGLYGYTF
CDR3nt: TGTGCCAGCAGTGACTCGGCAGGGGGCCTCTATGGCTACACCTTC

v_gene: TRBV7-6
d_gene: TRBD2
abundance: many
j_gene: TRBJ2-3
CDR3aa: CASSFTSGGTDTQYF
CDR3nt: TGTGCCAGCAGCTTTACTAGCGGGGGGACAGATACGCAGTATTTT

v_gene: TRBV5-1
d_gene: NA
abundance: many
j_gene: TRBJ2-2
CDR3aa: CASSSQEAGELFF
CDR3nt: TGCGCCAGCAGCTCCCAGGAGGCCGGGGAGCTGTTTTTT

v_gene: TRBV20-1
d_gene: NA
abundance: many
j_gene: TRBJ1-5
CDR3aa: CSARDWTVQMDSNQPQHF
CDR3nt: TGCAGTGCTAGAGATTGGACAGTCCAAATGGATAGCAATCAGCCCCAGCATTTT

v_gene: TRBV28
d_gene: TRBD1
abundance: many
j_gene: TRBJ1-5
CDR3aa: CASSPRRDRVLFQPQHF
CDR3nt: TGTGCCAGCAGCCCACGTCGGGACAGGGTTCTATTTCAGCCCCAGCATTTT

v_gene: TRBV3-1
d_gene: NA
abundance: many
j_gene: TRBJ2-1
CDR3aa: CASSQASSGGGEQFF
CDR3nt: TGTGCCAGCAGCCAAGCATCCTCTGGGGGCGGCGAGCAGTTCTTC

v_gene: TRBV12-3/TRBV12-4
d_gene: NA
abundance: many
j_gene: TRBJ2-5
CDR3aa: CASRQQATGPRQYF
CDR3nt: TGTGCCAGCAGGCAACAAGCGACAGGACCTCGCCAGTACTTC

v_gene: TRBV20-1
d_gene: NA
abundance: many
j_gene: TRBJ1-5
CDR3aa: CSARDWAAVGNQPQHF
CDR3nt: TGCAGTGCTAGAGATTGGGCAGCCGTTGGCAATCAGCCCCAGCATTTT

v_gene: TRBV20-1
d_gene: NA
abundance: many
j_gene: TRBJ2-3
CDR3aa: CSARTDTDTQYF
CDR3nt: TGCAGTGCTAGGACCGACACAGATACGCAGTATTTT

v_gene: TRBV7-2
d_gene: TRBD2
abundance: many
j_gene: TRBJ2-3
CDR3aa: CASSRKTSGTDTQYF
CDR3nt: TGTGCCAGCAGCAGGAAGACTAGCGGGACAGATACGCAGTATTTT

v_gene: TRBV29-1
d_gene: TRBD1
abundance: many
j_gene: TRBJ2-7
CDR3aa: CSVEGDRSYEQYF
CDR3nt: TGCAGCGTTGAAGGGGACAGATCCTACGAGCAGTACTTC

v_gene: TRBV9
d_gene: NA
abundance: many
j_gene: TRBJ2-2
CDR3aa: CASSKMNTGELFF
CDR3nt: TGTGCCAGCAGCAAGATGAACACCGGGGAGCTGTTTTTT

v_gene: TRBV20-1
d_gene: NA
abundance: many
j_gene: TRBJ2-1
CDR3aa: CSARAGYNEQFF
CDR3nt: TGCAGTGCTAGGGCCGGTTACAATGAGCAGTTCTTC

v_gene: TRBV28
d_gene: NA
abundance: many
j_gene: TRBJ1-5
CDR3aa: CASSTPGTASVSNQPQHF
CDR3nt: TGTGCCAGCAGCACCCCGGGTACAGCGAGCGTTAGCAATCAGCCCCAGCATTTT

v_gene: TRBV20-1
d_gene: NA
abundance: NA
j_gene: TRBJ2-4
CDR3aa: CSARLLNYALEAKNIQYF
CDR3nt: TGCAGTGCTAGACTCCTAAACTACGCTTTGGAAGCCAAAAACATTCAGTACTTC

v_gene: TRBV5-1
d_gene: NA
abundance: many
j_gene: TRBJ2-2
CDR3aa: CASSSPWRGTANGELFF
CDR3nt: TGCGCCAGCAGCTCCCCGTGGCGCGGGACAGCAAACGGGGAGCTGTTTTTT

v_gene: TRBV5-5
d_gene: NA
abundance: few
j_gene: TRBJ2-5
CDR3aa: CASSPGIGAVETQYF
CDR3nt: TGTGCCAGCAGCCCCGGGATAGGGGCAGTAGAGACCCAGTACTTC

v_gene: TRBV28
d_gene: NA
abundance: NA
j_gene: TRBJ2-5
CDR3aa: CASSHGSKETQYF
CDR3nt: TGTGCCAGCAGTCACGGTTCTAAAGAGACCCAGTACTTC

v_gene: TRBV12-5
d_gene: TRBD1
abundance: many
j_gene: TRBJ1-1
CDR3aa: CASGSGQGVTEAFF
CDR3nt: TGTGCTAGTGGTTCGGGACAGGGGGTCACTGAAGCTTTCTTT

v_gene: TRBV6-5
d_gene: NA
abundance: many
j_gene: TRBJ1-1
CDR3aa: CASSDRYSNTEAFF
CDR3nt: TGTGCCAGCTCCGACCGGTATTCGAACACTGAAGCTTTCTTT

v_gene: TRBV24-1
d_gene: TRBD1
abundance: many
j_gene: TRBJ2-3
CDR3aa: CATGQGFADTQYF
CDR3nt: TGTGCCACTGGACAGGGGTTCGCAGATACGCAGTATTTT

v_gene: TRBV3-1
d_gene: NA
abundance: many
j_gene: TRBJ2-1
CDR3aa: CASSQAGNNEQFF
CDR3nt: TGTGCCAGCAGCCAAGCGGGAAACAATGAGCAGTTCTTC

v_gene: TRBV5-1
d_gene: NA
abundance: NA
j_gene: TRBJ1-5
CDR3aa: CASSWNGGDQPQHF
CDR3nt: TGCGCCAGCAGCTGGAATGGGGGCGATCAGCCCCAGCATTTT

v_gene: TRBV21-1
d_gene: NA
abundance: many
j_gene: TRBJ2-7
CDR3aa: CASSKGIRARREQYF
CDR3nt: TGTGCCAGCAGCAAAGGGATAAGGGCGAGAAGAGAGCAGTACTTC

v_gene: TRBV7-6
d_gene: NA
abundance: NA
j_gene: TRBJ1-1
CDR3aa: CASSLAPGNTEAFF
CDR3nt: TGTGCCAGCAGCTTAGCGCCGGGGAACACTGAAGCTTTCTTT

v_gene: TRBV20-1
d_gene: NA
abundance: many
j_gene: TRBJ1-5
CDR3aa: CSARDMTASSNQPQHF
CDR3nt: TGCAGTGCTAGAGATATGACAGCTTCTAGCAATCAGCCCCAGCATTTT

v_gene: TRBV20-1
d_gene: NA
abundance: many
j_gene: TRBJ2-7
CDR3aa: CSAKGGSGLYEQYF
CDR3nt: TGCAGTGCCAAGGGGGGGAGTGGTTTGTACGAGCAGTACTTC

v_gene: TRBV6-1
d_gene: NA
abundance: NA
j_gene: TRBJ1-2
CDR3aa: CASSEANYGGYYGYTF
CDR3nt: TGTGCCAGCAGTGAAGCGAATTACGGAGGGTACTATGGCTACACCTTC

v_gene: TRBV20-1
d_gene: NA
abundance: many
j_gene: TRBJ2-1
CDR3aa: CSAPKEGASYNEQFF
CDR3nt: TGCAGTGCTCCGAAGGAGGGGGCCTCCTACAATGAGCAGTTCTTC

v_gene: TRBV7-9
d_gene: NA
abundance: many
j_gene: TRBJ1-5
CDR3aa: CASSLASLGGMGQPQHF
CDR3nt: TGTGCCAGCAGCTTAGCCTCCCTAGGGGGGATGGGACAGCCCCAGCATTTT

v_gene: TRBV7-3
d_gene: NA
abundance: many
j_gene: TRBJ1-2
CDR3aa: CASRDSYGYTF
CDR3nt: TGTGCCAGCAGGGACAGCTATGGCTACACCTTC

v_gene: TRBV28
d_gene: NA
abundance: many
j_gene: TRBJ1-3
CDR3aa: CASRSSSWNTIYF
CDR3nt: TGTGCCAGCAGATCATCATCCTGGAACACCATATATTTT

v_gene: TRBV3-1
d_gene: TRBD2
abundance: many
j_gene: TRBJ2-1
CDR3aa: CASSLGLAGVENEQFF
CDR3nt: TGTGCCAGCAGCCTGGGACTAGCGGGCGTGGAGAATGAGCAGTTCTTC